This T cell receptor (beta chain) was profiled in a study of OX40 agonist ivuxolimab in advanced cancers. The investigators sampled blood at baseline, at cycle 4 day 1, and at cycle 7 day 1. Germline-derived CDR1 and CDR2 are MNHNS and SASEGT. The CDR3 spans 9 residues. The germline V and J ends were trimmed by 6 bases and 5 bases, with 2 bases remaining between them. Using immunoSEQ multiplex PCR, the repertoire was profiled, and TCRdb retains in-frame clones only, with some absent. The sample lists 70,000 to 80,000 clones; around 94% were seen once. Sequenced here: CD4+ or CD8+ T cells sorted from blood, sampled in a trial of the OX40 agonist ivuxolimab. The origin of this receptor is an adult with an advanced solid tumor such as melanoma, head and neck, liver or kidney cancer. The chain employs TRBV6-1 and TRBJ2-7; D remains unclear. As DNA, the CDR3 is TGTGCCAGCAGCCACGAGCAGTACTTC. Translating it yields CASSHEQYF.